One T cell receptor (beta chain) is described in this entry. Its antigen is not identified. The record originates from a study of OX40 agonist ivuxolimab in advanced cancers. In the study overall: Enrolled patients in dose escalation had cancers that were hepatocellular carcinoma, melanoma, renal cell or head and neck cancer.

Systemic immunosuppression or a history of autoimmune disease excluded patients. The germline V gene encodes CDR1 MNHEY and CDR2 SVGAGI. The CDR3 is 15 amino acids. Trimming shortened V by 2 bases and J by 7 bases, and 15 bases separated the two germline ends. Produced via immunoSEQ multiplex PCR; TCRdb's table is partial and in-frame only. Altogether about 45,000 clones are present, less than 90% being singletons, with the ten largest covering about 5%. Study-level findings and limits: Within 6 weeks, CD4+ and CD8+ blood T cells expanded clonally at 0.1 to 3.0 mg/kg. Nonresponders, in some cases, also had low normalized T-cell clonal expansion.

The clonotype originates from an adult with an advanced solid tumor such as melanoma, head and neck, liver or kidney cancer. The V gene is TRBV6-5, the J gene TRBJ2-4; weak D call: TRBD2 (6 bases). The sample consisted of CD4+ or CD8+ T cells sorted from blood, taken in a trial of the OX40 agonist ivuxolimab. The CDR3 DNA reads TGTGCCAGCAGTTACCCGGTGAGGGACTCCAACATTCAGTACTTC. Translating it yields CASSYPVRDSNIQYF.